This TCR beta chain originates from a study of shared clonotypes between healthy human individuals. Points from the study as a whole: Across subsets, estimated richness was generally greater for naive than for memory populations. Rarefaction showed that sequencing of sorted subsets was incomplete (despite large depth).

As defined, naive CD8 cells were CD45RO-negative and positively selected for CCR7, with terminally differentiated effector memory CD45RA+ cells excluded. Remarks on this clone: Its cognate antigen is unknown.

Original processing notes: Junction-only sequences without quality scores came from ImmunoSEQ, so filtering differed. Only in-frame clones appear in the TCRdb table, and some are missing; sequencing was by immunoSEQ multiplex PCR. D and trimming come from the DNA, and the V and J calls and clone size come from that table. Here the sample spans about 820,000 clones, 80% to 95% being singletons. The germline V gene has CDR1 SEHNR and CDR2 FQNEAQ (reference sequence). This CDR3 has 11 amino acids. V was clipped by 5 bases and J by 11 bases, with 12 bases between them. Sequenced input: naive CD8+ T cells sorted from blood. The TCR was taken from a man aged 25 to 45 in good health. The genes are TRBV7-9 and TRBJ1-1, with D unclear. In DNA form, the CDR3 reads TGTGCCAGCAGCACGACACTGTATGCTTTCTTT. Its translation: CASSTTLYAFF.